The present T cell receptor beta chain was sequenced within a study of T cells after yellow fever vaccination (dated by TCRdb to about 2019). General notes on the study: The SMART-Seq v4 Ultra Low Input RNA kit was used to prepare libraries from fractions with low cell numbers. To follow T-cell clones before and after primary and booster YFV17D yellow fever vaccination, bulk TCR alpha and beta repertoires were sequenced over time. Two healthy male donors made up the cohort, one aged 18 to 30 years and the other aged 30 to 40 years. Blood samples were taken at several timepoints before and after primary and secondary immunization, and bulk PBMC replicates and cell subsets were isolated.

This clonotype came up a few times. The specificity of this receptor is unknown. Qualities for individual bases were not recorded, and no much larger clone is one base off. TCR cDNA was synthesized by 5'RACE template switching, through which a universal primer site and unique molecular identifiers were introduced. Priming for cDNA synthesis came from both the TCR alpha and TCR beta constant segments. Library amplification involved two PCR steps, and the second step added sample barcodes and sequencing adapters. Libraries were sequenced on Illumina HiSeq 2500 (2x100 bp) or NovaSeq (2x150 bp). Processing in the source paper ran as follows. MIGEC was used to demultiplex reads and collapse the reads into UMI consensus sequences, and MiXCR was used for V(D)J alignment. Vaccine-responding clonotypes were identified with edgeR using replicate PBMC samples, with FDR below 0.01 and a log2 fold change above 5 up to day 15 being required. CD4 or CD8 identity was assigned to each bulk clonotype according to whether the clonotype was present at higher abundance in the sequenced CD4 repertoire or the sequenced CD8 repertoire. TCRdb reran the public reads through fastp at Q25 and MiXCR, keeping productive beta chains. Each entry is one CDR3 protein sequence, shown with its most common DNA and genes. Here the V and J calls rest on TCRdb's processing, not on the authors' analysis. The sample contains 600,000 to 750,000 distinct CDR3 sequences, approximately 13% of them found a single time. Of the sample, 14% to 15% falls within the top ten clones.

What this sample's treatment or condition label stands for: live attenuated yellow fever vaccine strain. At each blood-draw timepoint, two biological replicates of bulk PBMCs were collected. A standard Ficoll-Paque protocol was used to isolate PBMCs from peripheral blood. RNA was extracted with TriZol from bulk PBMCs, CD4 and CD8 fractions, and dextramer-positive and dextramer-negative fractions. Study-wide conclusions, independent of this receptor: A small share of clonotypes was detected in both CD4 and CD8 compartments, with the overlap likely arising from convergent recombination. Because the study included only two donors, the extent to which the findings can be generalized is limited. Compared with the primary T-cell response, the secondary T-cell response was weaker but faster, peaking on day 5 rather than day 15. Computational filtering was required because FACS-sorted repertoires could contain abundant contaminating clonotypes from the bulk population. Most clones expanded after primary vaccination (around 96% of CD4 and roughly 88% of CD8) were re-detected after the booster, suggesting that broad memory maintenance occurred.

The receptor was isolated from a man aged 25-45 years who received the YFV17D yellow fever vaccine. The input for sequencing was PBMCs, taken on the day of the yellow fever booster vaccination.

The DNA reads as follows: TGTGCCAGCAGGCGGACGGGAGTAGTACACGAGCAGTACTTC. This gives the protein CASRRTGVVHEQYF. Rearrangement joined TRBV7-2 to TRBJ2-7, and possibly TRBD2, on 6 matching bases. V is clipped by 6 bases and J by 5 bases, and the sequence between their germline boundaries is 17 bases long. Measured from the cysteine to the phenylalanine, the CDR3 is 14 residues long. Of the read, only the CDR3 DNA is kept; its 42 bases are in frame from base 1. As encoded in the germline V gene, CDR1 is SGHTA while CDR2 is FQGNSA.